A selection of T cell receptor beta chains follows, all from one sample in a study of T cell clones after liver transplantation. Repertoires were generated with immunoSEQ multiplex PCR, while TCRdb's copy carries only in-frame clones and drops some. In the table there are around 26,000 clones, 55% to 75% of which are singletons. Sequenced here: CD4+ T cells from blood, sampled before liver transplant. These receptor sequences come from a human donor who received a liver transplant. CDR3s include the opening cysteine and the closing phenylalanine or tryptophan. The order of the fields is V gene, J gene, clone size, D gene, CDR3 DNA, CDR3 protein. The D gene is left open where the match is weak. Clone size is not always given. Where it is, it says once, few, many or a class for expanded clones.

v_gene: TRBV11-2
j_gene: TRBJ2-5
abundance: .
d_gene: TRBD2
CDR3nt: TGTGCCAGCAGCTCCGGACTAGCGGGGGCCCAAGAGACCCAGTACTTC
CDR3aa: CASSSGLAGAQETQYF

v_gene: TRBV7-9
j_gene: TRBJ1-4
abundance: .
d_gene: TRBD1
CDR3nt: TGTGCCAGCAGCTCAGGGACAGGGGATGAAAAACTGTTTTTT
CDR3aa: CASSSGTGDEKLFF

v_gene: TRBV5-1
j_gene: TRBJ1-5
abundance: .
d_gene: .
CDR3nt: TGCGCCAGCAGCGCCGATGAGGGGCCCCAGCATTTT
CDR3aa: CASSADEGPQHF

v_gene: TRBV28
j_gene: TRBJ2-7
abundance: .
d_gene: .
CDR3nt: TGTGCCAGCAGTTTTGGACAGAGCGGATACGAGCAGTACTTC
CDR3aa: CASSFGQSGYEQYF

v_gene: TRBV6-6
j_gene: TRBJ1-5
abundance: few
d_gene: .
CDR3nt: TGTGCCAGCGACGTCGGGGGGGGGCAAGGGCAGCCCCAGCATTTT
CDR3aa: CASDVGGGQGQPQHF

v_gene: TRBV28
j_gene: TRBJ1-1
abundance: .
d_gene: TRBD1
CDR3nt: TGTGCCAGCAGGGGATGGGGACAGGACGCCGCACTATCTATGAACACTGAAGCTTTCTTT
CDR3aa: CASRGWGQDAALSMNTEAFF

v_gene: TRBV28
j_gene: TRBJ1-6
abundance: .
d_gene: .
CDR3nt: TGTGCCAGCAGTCCTACAGCGATCTCCTATAATTCACCCCTCCACTTT
CDR3aa: CASSPTAISYNSPLHF

v_gene: TRBV19
j_gene: TRBJ2-5
abundance: .
d_gene: TRBD2
CDR3nt: TGTGCCAGTAGAGGGACTATCCAAGAGACCCAGTACTTC
CDR3aa: CASRGTIQETQYF

v_gene: TRBV5-1
j_gene: TRBJ2-7
abundance: .
d_gene: .
CDR3nt: TGCGCCAGCAGCCAAGACCAAGGGGCCTACGAGCAGTACTTC
CDR3aa: CASSQDQGAYEQYF

v_gene: TRBV7-8
j_gene: TRBJ2-7
abundance: once
d_gene: .
CDR3nt: TGTGCCAGCAGCCCAACGGTGGGGACGGGCATCTCCTACGAGCAGTACTTC
CDR3aa: CASSPTVGTGISYEQYF

v_gene: TRBV5-1
j_gene: TRBJ2-1
abundance: .
d_gene: .
CDR3nt: TGCGCCAGCAGCTTGGATGGGTATTCGGGTGAGCAGTTCTTC
CDR3aa: CASSLDGYSGEQFF

v_gene: TRBV5-4
j_gene: TRBJ2-1
abundance: .
d_gene: .
CDR3nt: TGTGCCAGCAGCCATCAACAGGGAAGGGCCTACAATGAGCAGTTCTTC
CDR3aa: CASSHQQGRAYNEQFF

v_gene: TRBV29-1
j_gene: TRBJ1-1
abundance: medium-sized
d_gene: .
CDR3nt: TGCAGCGTTGACAGGGTAGGAACTGAAGCTTTCTTT
CDR3aa: CSVDRVGTEAFF

v_gene: TRBV28
j_gene: TRBJ1-2
abundance: .
d_gene: .
CDR3nt: TGTGCCAGCGGTGGTGGGGCTAACTATGGCTACACCTTC
CDR3aa: CASGGGANYGYTF

v_gene: TRBV9
j_gene: TRBJ2-1
abundance: .
d_gene: .
CDR3nt: TGTGCCAGCAGCCCGTCCCCTAATACACTTGAGCAGTTCTTC
CDR3aa: CASSPSPNTLEQFF